The present T cell receptor beta chain was sequenced within a study of control samples from healthy donors and cancer patients. The data were produced by immunoSEQ multiplex PCR, yet TCRdb's version contains in-frame clones alone and is incomplete. The top ten clones hold 6.2% of a sample with 70,000 or so clones, around 94% of them seen once. Trimming shortened V by 4 bases and J by 10 bases, and 11 bases separated the two germline ends. This CDR3 is built from 11 residues. Per the germline V gene, CDR1 is GTSNPN and CDR2 is SVGIG (reference sequence). This clone was seen a single time. The TCR comes from a woman between 40 and 50 years old in good health. The chain uses TRBV30 and TRBJ2-4; D not certain. The source material was blood. In nucleotides, the CDR3 is TGTGCCTGGACTGACTCGAAAATTCAGTACTTC. Its protein product is CAWTDSKIQYF.